These 32 T cell receptor beta chains originate from one sample sequenced in a study of identical twins' blood T cells. TCRdb called the 5' RACE reads again in MiXCR, with one record for every CDR3 protein. In the table there are roughly 340,000 distinct CDR3 sequences, roughly 28% of which are singletons. The sample was PBMCs. All receptors derive from a woman aged 18-49 years in good health.

This clonotype was counted only a few times. The CDR3 DNA is TGCAGTGCTAGTTCTGACAGTAATCAGCCCCAGCATTTT. Its protein product is CSASSDSNQPQHF. The rearrangement joins TRBV20-1 to TRBJ1-5; perhaps TRBD1 as D (5 bases). The CDR3 contains 13 residues. Trimming removed 3 bases from V and 4 bases from J, with 10 bases in between. Germline V CDR1 and CDR2: DFQATT, SNEGSKA (reference sequence).

The V and J genes are TRBV2 and TRBJ2-7; 8 bases line up with TRBD2. The CDR3 is 16 amino acids. Germline CDR1 SNHLY, CDR2 FYNNEI. V gave up 0 bases and J gave up 3 bases; unmatched junction bases: 7. This CDR3 is CASSEALVAGLYEQYF. CDR3 coding DNA: TGTGCCAGCAGTGAAGCGCTTGTAGCGGGACTCTACGAGCAGTACTTC.

The chain has TRBV11-2 and TRBJ2-1; weak D call: TRBD1 (6 bases). Trimming stripped 0 bases from V and 7 bases from J, with 13 bases between. The CDR3 loop spans 15 amino acids. In germline, CDR1 is SGHAT, CDR2 FQNNGV. The CDR3 region is CASSLEVRGGNEQFF. The CDR3, as DNA: TGTGCCAGCAGCTTAGAGGTCAGGGGCGGTAATGAGCAGTTCTTC.

A few counts support this clonotype. The chain carries TRBV6-5 and TRBJ2-1; 8 bases match TRBD2. The junction had 2 bases not matched to a gene; V was cut back by 0 bases and J by 4 bases. This CDR3 has 15 amino acids. Germline V gene data show CDR1 as MNHEY and CDR2 as SVGAGI. Here the CDR3 DNA reads TGTGCCAGCAGTTACTCTCCTAGCGGGTACAATGAGCAGTTCTTC. Translating it yields CASSYSPSGYNEQFF.

The V gene is TRBV5-1, the J gene TRBJ2-2; TRBD2 matches at 13 bases. Losses at the gene ends were 2 bases for V and 7 bases for J; bases not matched to a gene: 8. The CDR3 contains 17 residues. Germline assignment: CDR1 SGHRS and CDR2 YFSETQ. The CDR3 DNA follows: TGCGCCAGCAGCTTTGGAGGACTAGCGGGGGCTGGCGGGGAGCTGTTTTTT. Translation: CASSFGGLAGAGGELFF.

The chain uses TRBV25-1 and TRBJ1-3; 7 nucleotides agree with TRBD1. The CDR3 totals 15 residues. Per the germline V gene, CDR1 is MGHDK and CDR2 is SYGVNS. Losses at the gene ends were 1 base for V and 4 bases for J; bases not matched to a gene: 4. In DNA, the CDR3 is TGTGCCAGCAGTGAATTTGACAGGGCGGGAAACACCATATATTTT. Its protein product is CASSEFDRAGNTIYF.

CDR3 bases: TGCGCCAGCAGTGAGGGGACAGGGGGAGGAGATACGCAGTATTTT. Its translation is CASSEGTGGGDTQYF. The V gene is TRBV10-1, the J gene TRBJ2-3; TRBD1 matches at 11 bases. V shed 2 bases, J shed 5 bases, and the junction held 3 bases outside the gene matches. CDR1 WNHNN and CDR2 SYGVQD come from the germline V gene (reference sequence). This CDR3 region has 15 residues.

The sample holds a few counts of this clonotype. J is TRBJ1-2 and V is TRBV19; tentative D call: TRBD1 (6 bases). Germline V gene lookup returns CDR1 LNHDA and CDR2 SQIVND (reference sequence). This CDR3 is built from 14 residues. The V end was cut by 2 bases, the J end by 3 bases, with 10 bases between. This chain's CDR3 is CASSITGGDYGYTF. As DNA, the CDR3 is TGTGCCAGTAGTATAACCGGGGGCGACTATGGCTACACCTTC.

The rearrangement uses TRBV20-1 and TRBJ2-7; perhaps TRBD1 as D (6 bases). CDR1 DFQATT and CDR2 SNEGSKA come from the germline V gene (reference sequence). This CDR3 is 12 amino acids long. The V end was cut by 4 bases, the J end by 4 bases, with 11 bases between. CDR3 sequence: CSATPDRYEQYF. For the CDR3, the DNA is TGCAGTGCTACCCCGGACAGATACGAGCAGTACTTC.

The chain links TRBV7-2 to TRBJ2-1; D is unclear. CDR3 size: 15 residues. Trimming cost V 3 bases and J 2 bases, with 11 bases left between them. Looked up from germline, CDR1 is SGHTA and CDR2 is FQGNSA. This CDR3 reads CASSFDVGTYNEQFF. CDR3 bases: TGTGCCAGCAGCTTTGATGTGGGGACCTACAATGAGCAGTTCTTC. Combining the CDR3 with reference TRBV7-2 and TRBJ2-1 gives the whole variable domain GAGVSQSPSNKVTEKGKDVELRCDPISGHTALYWYRQSLGQGLEFLIYFQGNSAPDKSGLPSDRFSAERTGGSVSTLTIQRTQQEDSAVYLCASSFDVGTYNEQFFGPGTRLTVL.

The chain employs TRBV20-1 and TRBJ1-4; 7 bases are a match to TRBD1. Looked up from germline, CDR1 is DFQATT and CDR2 is SNEGSKA (reference sequence). CDR3 size: 13 residues. With V trimmed by 6 bases and J by 8 bases, 9 bases remained unmatched. Here the CDR3 reads CSARGGAGEKLFF. The DNA of the CDR3 is TGCAGTGCCAGGGGGGGGGCTGGGGAAAAACTGTTTTTT.

The gene calls are TRBV28 and TRBJ1-4; TRBD1 matches at 8 bases. CDR3 length: 17 amino acids. In germline, CDR1 is MDHEN, CDR2 SYDVKM. The V segment lost 3 bases and the J segment 7 bases; nucleotides outside the gene matches: 13. In DNA form, the CDR3 reads TGTGCCAGCAGTTTGGCTCCGCCGACAGGGGTGTTTGAAAAACTGTTTTTT. Its protein is CASSLAPPTGVFEKLFF.

This clonotype was observed a handful of times. The gene calls are TRBV18 and TRBJ2-3; D perhaps matches TRBD2 (5 bases). CDR3 length: 16 amino acids. Trimming cost V 0 bases and J 1 base, with 11 bases left between them. Germline CDR1 is KGHSH and CDR2 is LQKENI. CDR3 bases: TGTGCCAGCTCACCACCGTCGGGGATCGGCACAGATACGCAGTATTTT. Translated: CASSPPSGIGTDTQYF.

This clonotype was counted between two and nine times. This rearrangement joins TRBV6-1 to TRBJ1-1; D might be TRBD1 (5 bases). The CDR3 spans 14 residues. The V end lost 7 bases, the J end lost 5 bases, and 17 bases lay between the germline ends. Germline assignment: CDR1 MNHNS and CDR2 SASEGT. CDR3 nucleotides: TGTGCCAGCATCGTTGGGGGAGGGGATACTGAAGCTTTCTTT. Translated, it gives CASIVGGGDTEAFF.

This clonotype was seen a handful of times. The chain combines TRBV6-1 with TRBJ1-1; D not certain. This CDR3 contains 13 residues. V was trimmed by 7 bases and J by 6 bases, leaving 15 bases between them. Per germline, CDR1 MNHNS and CDR2 SASEGT. CDR3 bases: TGTGCCAGCAAGGACCACGCTTTGTCTGAAGCTTTCTTT. Encoded protein: CASKDHALSEAFF.

The chain employs TRBV7-9 and TRBJ2-3; 9 bases fit TRBD2. This CDR3 region has 16 residues. Germline V gives CDR1 SEHNR, CDR2 FQNEAQ (reference sequence). The ends lost 3 bases at V and 2 bases at J; junction bases unmatched: 6. The CDR3 sequence: CASSFSTSGFTDTQYF. In DNA form, the CDR3 reads TGTGCCAGCAGCTTCTCGACTAGCGGCTTCACAGATACGCAGTATTTT.

There are a few counts of this clonotype. The V gene is TRBV6-5, the J gene TRBJ2-1, with TRBD2 matching 11 bases. Trimming removed 2 bases from V and 6 bases from J; junction bases left unmatched: 6. The CDR3 consists of 16 residues. The germline CDR1 and CDR2 sequences are MNHEY and SVGAGI. CDR3: CASSYPGTSGLNEQFF. The CDR3 nucleotides read TGTGCCAGCAGTTACCCAGGGACTAGCGGTCTCAATGAGCAGTTCTTC.

This clonotype was counted only a few times. The chain has TRBV7-2 and TRBJ2-7; no clear D gene. This CDR3 spans 14 amino acids. Germline V lookup: CDR1 SGHTA, CDR2 FQGNSA. The ends were cut back, 4 bases at V and 6 bases at J, with 16 bases in the middle. In DNA, the CDR3 is TGTGCCAGCAGCTCCGATTTTGTTCGGGTCGAGCAGTACTTC. This encodes CASSSDFVRVEQYF.

Concerning this clonotype: The junction differs from germline at one of its ends, possibly a read error. The chain carries TRBV5-1 and TRBJ1-1; weak D call: TRBD1 (6 bases). Germline CDR1 is SGHRS and CDR2 is YFSETQ. The CDR3 extends over 15 amino acids. The chain's CDR3 is CVSSSLTGRNTEAFF. CDR3 DNA sequence: TGCGTCAGCAGCTCCCTGACAGGAAGGAACACTGAAGCTTTCTTT. Full variable domain (remainder filled in from reference TRBV5-1 and TRBJ1-1): KAGVTQTPRYLIKTRGQQVTLSCSPISGHRSVSWYQQTPGQGLQFLFEYFSETQRNKGNFPGRFSGRQFSNSRSEMNVSTLELGDSALYLCVSSSLTGRNTEAFFGQGTRLTVV.

The rearrangement joins TRBV29-1 to TRBJ2-3; 7 bases are shared with TRBD1. J gave up 0 bases and V 6 bases, and 6 bases lay outside the gene matches. This CDR3 region has 14 residues. The germline V gene has CDR1 SQVTM and CDR2 ANQGSEA. CDR3 sequence (DNA): TGCAGCGTGAAGGGGGCATATAGCACAGATACGCAGTATTTT. Protein product: CSVKGAYSTDTQYF.

This clonotype was seen a handful of times. The chain couples TRBV29-1 to TRBJ2-6; D uncertain. Trimming took off 7 bases at V and 4 bases at J, with 8 bases between the two ends. This CDR3 contains 12 residues. Germline CDR1 SQVTM, CDR2 ANQGSEA. The CDR3 bases are TGCAGCGCCCGTGAAGGGGCCAACGTCCTGACTTTC. Translating it yields CSAREGANVLTF.

This clonotype turned up a few times. The chain couples TRBV12-3 or TRBV12-4 to TRBJ1-1; 10 bases align to TRBD1. The CDR3 is 15 amino acids. Trimming took 6 bases from V and 3 from J; bases not matched to a gene: 7. The DNA of the CDR3 is TGTGCCAGCAGACCGGACAGGGGGGTTGACACTGAAGCTTTCTTT. Protein sequence: CASRPDRGVDTEAFF.

The chain recombines TRBV2 with TRBJ1-2, with 7 nucleotides matching TRBD1. CDR1 SNHLY and CDR2 FYNNEI come from the germline V gene. The CDR3 has 12 residues. The trim removed 6 bases at V and 7 bases at J, leaving 5 bases unmatched. The CDR3 loop is CASRWDSIGYTF. Written as DNA, the CDR3 is TGTGCCAGCAGGTGGGACAGCATTGGCTACACCTTC.

The chain combines TRBV7-9 with TRBJ2-7; TRBD1 aligns across 8 bases. V dropped 3 bases and J dropped 4; count of bases not matched to a gene: 5. The CDR3 is 14 residues long. CDR1 and CDR2 from the germline V gene are SEHNR and FQNEAQ (reference sequence). The CDR3 coding sequence is TGTGCCAGCAGCTTTACAGGGGGTACTTACGAGCAGTACTTC. Protein: CASSFTGGTYEQYF.

This clonotype was seen a few times. It may be a read error: a sequence one base away is much more abundant. The rearrangement links TRBV29-1 to TRBJ2-2; 7 nucleotides line up with TRBD1. Germline V gene data show CDR1 as SQVTM and CDR2 as ANQGSEA. The CDR3 spans 15 residues. Here the CDR3 DNA reads TGCAGCGTTGGGGGACAGTTCGCGAACACCGGGGAGCTGGTTTTT. Translating it yields CSVGGQFANTGELVF.

This clonotype was seen at least ten times. J is TRBJ1-4 and V is TRBV2; D ambiguous. With 6 bases removed from V and 0 bases from J, the gap between germline ends came to 5 bases. Germline lookup yields CDR1 SNHLY and CDR2 FYNNEI. The CDR3 length is 13 residues. CDR3 in amino acids: CASRRSTNEKLFF. The CDR3 coding sequence is TGTGCCAGCAGGAGATCAACTAATGAAAAACTGTTTTTT.

The CDR3 DNA follows: TGTGCCTGGGCTTTTGGGGACTATGGCTACACCTTC. This sequence encodes CAWAFGDYGYTF. V gene TRBV30 combines with J gene TRBJ1-2; D is ambiguous. The germline V gene encodes CDR1 GTSNPN and CDR2 SVGIG (reference sequence). This CDR3 has 12 residues. The V end was cut by 5 bases, the J end by 3 bases, with 10 bases between.

This chain connects TRBV27 to TRBJ1-2; D possibly corresponds to TRBD1 (6 bases). The CDR3 is 15 residues long. Germline CDR1 is MNHEY and CDR2 is SMNVEV (reference sequence). V lost 2 bases to trimming and J lost 5 bases, with 15 bases between them. CDR3 sequence: CASSLSSGAGYGYTF. Written as DNA, the CDR3 is TGTGCCAGCAGTTTAAGCTCAGGGGCAGGGTATGGCTACACCTTC.

There are a few counts of this clonotype. The junction and the germline gene differ at one end; a read error may be behind it. J is TRBJ1-3 and V is TRBV10-3; D is uncertain. The CDR3 spans 16 residues. Germline V gene data show CDR1 as ENHRY and CDR2 as SYGVKD. The CDR3 DNA is TGTGCCATCAGGCGTCGCCCTGTTTTCTCTGGAAGCACCATATATTTT. This gives the protein CAIRRRPVFSGSTIYF.

In regard to this clonotype: One end of the junction fails to match germline, which may point to a read error. CDR3 DNA: TGTGCCAACAGCTTGGCCGGGTACCGAAACATTCAGTACTTC. Translation gives CANSLAGYRNIQYF. This chain connects TRBV5-6 to TRBJ2-4; D unclear. This CDR3 has 14 residues. CDR1 is SGHDT and CDR2 is YYEEEE in the germline V gene. Complete variable domain (other parts from reference TRBV5-6 and TRBJ2-4): DAGVTQSPTHLIKTRGQQVTLRCSPKSGHDTVSWYQQALGQGPQFIFQYYEEEERQRGNFPDRFSGHQFPNYSSELNVNALLLGDSALYLCANSLAGYRNIQYFGAGTRLSVL.

The V and J genes are TRBV20-1 and TRBJ1-1; D gene ambiguous. Per germline, CDR1 DFQATT and CDR2 SNEGSKA (reference sequence). V lost 3 bases and J lost 0, with 17 bases in between. This CDR3 spans 16 amino acids. CDR3 sequence (DNA): TGCAGTGCTAGTTCCGGGGTTGGAGCGATGAACACTGAAGCTTTCTTT. Translation gives CSASSGVGAMNTEAFF.

Worth noting for this clonotype: A much larger clone is a single base away; this may be a read error. The genes are TRBV20-1 and TRBJ1-1; D not resolved. CDR3 length: 12 amino acids. Germline CDR1 and CDR2: DFQATT and SNEGSKA (reference sequence). The CDR3 sequence: CSTSPVLGEAFF. CDR3 sequence (DNA): TGCAGTACTAGCCCCGTCTTGGGCGAAGCTTTCTTT.